Detailed here is one T cell receptor beta chain. This sample was included in a study of blood T cell repertoires in COVID-19. Germline V gene lookup returns CDR1 LNHNV and CDR2 YYDKDF (reference sequence). The V gene lost 0 bases and the J gene lost 0 bases, with 17 bases spanning the gap. This CDR3 spans 18 amino acids. Cohort assignment relied on participant-reported clinical history. The data were produced by immunoSEQ multiplex PCR, yet TCRdb's version contains in-frame clones alone and is incomplete. The profile shows roughly 250,000 clones, around nine tenths of them singletons. The V gene is TRBV15, the J gene TRBJ1-1, with D perhaps TRBD1 (6 bases). What was sequenced was PBMCs or T cells enriched from blood (not recorded which). This TCR came from a woman in her fifties or sixties who had recovered from COVID-19. The CDR3 protein is CATSRDSGQGQLNTEAFF. The CDR3 DNA reads TGTGCCACCAGCAGAGATTCGGGGCAGGGGCAACTGAACACTGAAGCTTTCTTT.